The entry that follows covers one T cell receptor beta chain sequence. The CDR3 has 17 residues. Per germline, CDR1 LNHDA and CDR2 SQIVND (reference sequence). With V trimmed by 5 bases and J by 0 bases, 8 bases remained unmatched. Profiling relied on immunoSEQ multiplex PCR, and the TCRdb table lists in-frame clones only, not all of them. The sample lists around 1.9 million clones, roughly 91% occurring once. The data were obtained in a study of shared clonotypes between healthy human individuals. CD45RO-negative CD8 cells positively selected for CCR7 made up the naive population, which excluded terminally differentiated effector memory CD45RA+ cells.

The sequenced material came from naive CD8+ T cells from PBMCs. The TCR comes from a man aged 18-30 years in good health. Some clones in this sample may be carry-over from other donors' samples. The chain joins TRBV19 to TRBJ2-2, with 8 bases matching TRBD2. The CDR3 region is CASSSYPAGANTGELFF. For the CDR3, the DNA is TGTGCCAGTAGTTCCTACCCAGCGGGAGCGAACACCGGGGAGCTGTTTTTT.